These 18 T cell receptor beta chains came from one sample sequenced in a study of blood T cell repertoires in COVID-19. Repertoires were generated with immunoSEQ multiplex PCR, while TCRdb's copy carries only in-frame clones and drops some. The top ten clones hold roughly 8% of a sample with about 26,000 clones, approximately 66% of them seen once. The sequenced sample was peripheral blood. Every receptor here comes from a man aged 55 to 70 with active or convalescent COVID-19.

This clone was picked up one time. The genes are TRBV3-1 (or the pseudogene TRBV3-2) and TRBJ1-5, with 8 bases lining up with TRBD1. V was clipped by 7 bases and J by 6 bases; unmatched bases: 5. The CDR3 runs to 13 residues. Looked up from germline, CDR1 is LGHDT and CDR2 is YNNKEL (reference sequence). The DNA of the CDR3 is TGTGCCAGCAATCAGGGGGCCGGTCAGCCCCAGCATTTT. It codes for CASNQGAGQPQHF.

The chain uses TRBV2 and TRBJ2-3; 10 bases are a match to TRBD2. The trim removed 6 bases at V and 0 bases at J, leaving 15 bases unmatched. There are 19 residues in the CDR3. Germline loops: CDR1 SNHLY, CDR2 FYNNEI. CDR3 sequence: CASRERGLATLTSTDTQYF. The CDR3 DNA reads TGTGCCAGCAGGGAAAGGGGACTAGCGACACTTACTAGCACAGATACGCAGTATTTT.

This chain uses TRBV21-1 with TRBJ1-2. TRBV21-1 is a listed pseudogene. The CDR3 loop spans 15 amino acids. CDR3 sequence (DNA): TGTGCCAGCAGCAAAGGTGAGTATTTTATGCGGGGCTACACCTTC. It specifies CASSKGEYFMRGYTF.

The sample holds a few counts of this clone. The rearrangement links TRBV3-1 (or the pseudogene TRBV3-2) to TRBJ1-1; 7 bases fit TRBD1. The trim removed 1 base at V and 4 bases at J, leaving 9 bases unmatched. The CDR3 covers 16 residues. Per germline, CDR1 LGHDT and CDR2 YNNKEL (reference sequence). This chain's CDR3 is CASSQVELRGSTEAFF. The CDR3 DNA follows: TGTGCCAGCAGCCAAGTCGAACTCAGGGGGTCCACTGAAGCTTTCTTT.

J is TRBJ2-7 and V is TRBV5-1, with TRBD1 as a possible D gene (6 bases). Between the trimmed V and J ends, which lost 3 bases and 6 bases, there was a span of 13 bases. Germline V gives CDR1 SGHRS, CDR2 YFSETQ. The CDR3 is 13 amino acids. CDR3: CASSSDSRSEQYF. The DNA of the CDR3 is TGCGCCAGCAGCTCGGACAGCCGCTCCGAGCAGTACTTC.

The chain's CDR3 is CASSLGAPRGRTDTQYF. The CDR3 bases are TGTGCCAGCAGCTTGGGGGCCCCCAGGGGGCGGACAGATACGCAGTATTTT. The genes are TRBV5-4 and TRBJ2-3; TRBD1 matches at 8 bases. From germline, CDR1 is SGHNT and CDR2 YYREEE (reference sequence). Unmatched junction bases numbered 9, after V lost 0 bases and J lost 3 bases. The CDR3 spans 17 residues.

The V and J genes are TRBV24-1 and TRBJ2-3; D is possibly TRBD2 (6 bases). Germline-derived CDR1 and CDR2 are KGHDR and SFDVKD. CDR3 length: 16 amino acids. Deletions cut 3 bases from V and 11 bases from J, with 23 bases between. CDR3 residues: CATSDRRLSSKEGQYF. The CDR3 DNA reads TGTGCCACCAGTGATCGCCGGTTGTCTAGCAAGGAGGGGCAGTATTTT.

CDR3 sequence: CATSRGQGKDEKLFF. The CDR3 bases are TGTGCCACCAGCAGGGGACAGGGGAAGGATGAAAAACTGTTTTTT. This chain joins TRBV15 and TRBJ1-4, with 10 bases identical to TRBD1. V was pared by 3 bases and J by 6 bases, with 4 bases of the junction left unmatched. Germline V gene data show CDR1 as LNHNV and CDR2 as YYDKDF (reference sequence). The CDR3 has 15 amino acids.

The chain couples TRBV10-3 to TRBJ2-7; 12 nucleotides agree with TRBD1. Germline V gene data show CDR1 as ENHRY and CDR2 as SYGVKD. Unmatched junction bases numbered 11, after V lost 10 bases and J lost 7 bases. The CDR3 extends over 14 amino acids. The CDR3 bases are TGTGCCACCCGGAAGGGACAGGGGGCGGAAGAGCAGTACTTC. Protein sequence: CATRKGQGAEEQYF.

The chain couples TRBV3-1 (or the pseudogene TRBV3-2) to TRBJ1-2; 9 positions agree with TRBD1. The CDR3 consists of 15 residues. Germline values: CDR1 LGHDT, CDR2 YNNKEL (reference sequence). V was clipped by 3 bases and J by 5 bases; unmatched bases: 7. The DNA of the CDR3 is TGTGCCAGCAGCCATAACACCGGGACAGGGTATGGCTACACCTTC. It is translated as CASSHNTGTGYGYTF.

V is TRBV7-9 and J is TRBJ1-6, with 7 bases identical to TRBD1. The germline gives CDR1 SEHNR, CDR2 FQNEAQ (reference sequence). The CDR3 sequence is 15 residues long. V dropped 5 bases and J dropped 10; count of bases not matched to a gene: 11. The CDR3 spells CASSDEPGGVSPLHF. As DNA, the CDR3 is TGTGCCAGCAGCGATGAACCAGGGGGAGTATCACCCCTCCACTTT.

The rearrangement uses TRBV5-5 and TRBJ2-7, with TRBD2 matching over 9 bases. Trimming cost V 5 bases and J 5 bases; bases outside gene matches: 8. CDR3 length: 14 amino acids. CDR1 SGHKS and CDR2 YYEKEE come from the germline V gene (reference sequence). The CDR3 DNA follows: TGTGCCAGCAGTTTTAGCGGGAGTGTCCACGAGCAGTACTTC. It specifies CASSFSGSVHEQYF.

The chain employs TRBV7-2 and TRBJ2-4, with 8 bases matching TRBD2. Looked up from germline, CDR1 is SGHTA and CDR2 is FQGNSA. J was trimmed by 0 bases and V by 1 base; bases with no gene match: 8. The CDR3 consists of 18 residues. The CDR3 protein is CASSLVGLGGVAKNIQYF. The CDR3 region has the DNA TGTGCCAGCAGCTTAGTAGGGCTCGGGGGGGTAGCCAAAAACATTCAGTACTTC.

The chain recombines TRBV19 with TRBJ1-1; 12 nucleotides line up with TRBD1. This CDR3 spans 14 amino acids. The germline V gene encodes CDR1 LNHDA and CDR2 SQIVND (reference sequence). Trimming at V came to 7 bases and at J to 5 bases, leaving 5 bases not matched to a gene. This CDR3 reads CASTGQGAWTEAFF. The DNA for the CDR3 is TGTGCCAGTACGGGACAGGGGGCTTGGACTGAAGCTTTCTTT. Filled out from reference TRBV19 and TRBJ1-1, the complete variable domain reads DGGITQSPKYLFRKEGQNVTLSCEQNLNHDAMYWYRQDPGQGLRLIYYSQIVNDFQKGDIAEGYSVSREKKESFPLTVTSAQKNPTAFYLCASTGQGAWTEAFFGQGTRLTVV.

By sample share, this clone is medium-sized. The chain has TRBV6-5 and TRBJ1-1; D is ambiguous. The germline V gene encodes CDR1 MNHEY and CDR2 SVGAGI. The length of the CDR3 is 12 residues. The V end lost 5 bases, the J end lost 6 bases, and 10 bases lay between the germline ends. The CDR3 sequence is CASSTRGAEAFF. DNA for the CDR3: TGTGCCAGCAGTACGCGGGGTGCTGAAGCTTTCTTT.

This clone has a handful of counts. The CDR3 is CASSFGTGPYEQYF. DNA for the CDR3: TGCGCCAGCAGCTTCGGGACAGGGCCCTACGAGCAGTACTTC. V and J are TRBV5-1 and TRBJ2-7; the match to TRBD1 covers 9 bases. This CDR3 is built from 14 residues. The germline CDR1 and CDR2 sequences are SGHRS and YFSETQ. J lost 2 bases, V lost 2 bases, and 2 bases had no gene match.

The chain couples TRBV19 to TRBJ1-2, with D unclear. V lost 5 bases to trimming and J lost 5 bases, with 21 bases between them. CDR3 length: 16 amino acids. Germline V gene sequence: CDR1 LNHDA, CDR2 SQIVND (reference sequence). The CDR3 sequence: CASSPTRDGLGYGYTF. In DNA, the CDR3 is TGTGCCAGTAGTCCCACAAGAGACGGCCTCGGGTATGGCTACACCTTC.

This clone is categorized as medium-sized. The chain is built from TRBV11-3 and TRBJ1-5; TRBD1 matches at 9 bases. In germline, CDR1 is SGHNT, CDR2 YENEEA. J was trimmed by 1 base and V by 4 bases; bases with no gene match: 2. The CDR3 sequence is 15 residues long. The CDR3 is CASSSGTGSNQPQHF. The CDR3 DNA reads as TGTGCCAGCAGCTCCGGGACAGGGAGCAATCAGCCCCAGCATTTT.